The rows below give T cell receptor beta chains drawn from one sample of a study of CD8 T cells in Susac syndrome. TCRdb re-called the immunoSEQ multiplex PCR reads with MiXCR, one entry per CDR3 protein. The repertoire holds about 290,000 distinct CDR3 sequences, with around 85% as singletons. The sequenced sample was CD8+ T cells from PBMCs. The receptors derive from a human donor with multiple sclerosis. Both conserved end residues are part of each CDR3. The order of the fields is clone size, D gene, J gene, V gene, CDR3 protein, CDR3 DNA. The D gene is left open where the match is weak. Clone sizes are given selectively: once, few, many, or a class where the clone is expanded.

clone_size: NA
d_call: TRBD1
j_call: TRBJ2-2
v_call: TRBV7-9
cdr3_aa: CASSPLGPGQGLNTGELFF
cdr3_nt: TGTGCCAGCAGCCCACTAGGGCCAGGACAGGGCTTGAACACCGGGGAGCTGTTTTTT

clone_size: NA
d_call: NA
j_call: TRBJ2-2
v_call: TRBV11-2
cdr3_aa: CASSLWFRRVSQVPNTGELFF
cdr3_nt: TGTGCCAGCAGCTTATGGTTTAGGCGGGTCTCACAGGTCCCGAACACCGGGGAGCTGTTTTTT

clone_size: NA
d_call: TRBD2
j_call: TRBJ2-2
v_call: TRBV7-3
cdr3_aa: CASSLSLAGASTGELFF
cdr3_nt: TGTGCCAGCAGCTTAAGTTTAGCGGGAGCCAGCACCGGGGAGCTGTTTTTT

clone_size: few
d_call: NA
j_call: TRBJ1-4
v_call: TRBV6-1
cdr3_aa: CASRRQESFREKLFF
cdr3_nt: TGTGCCAGCAGACGACAGGAAAGTTTCCGTGAAAAACTGTTTTTT

clone_size: NA
d_call: TRBD1
j_call: TRBJ2-2
v_call: TRBV6-5
cdr3_aa: CASRDGQDTGELFF
cdr3_nt: TGTGCCAGCCGAGACGGACAGGACACCGGGGAGCTGTTTTTT

clone_size: NA
d_call: NA
j_call: TRBJ1-2
v_call: TRBV6-2/TRBV6-3
cdr3_aa: CASSDTVMAKLYGYTF
cdr3_nt: TGTGCCAGCAGTGACACCGTGATGGCGAAGCTCTATGGCTACACCTTC

clone_size: NA
d_call: NA
j_call: TRBJ1-2
v_call: TRBV6-5
cdr3_aa: CASSSPRASDYGYTF
cdr3_nt: TGTGCCAGCAGCTCGCCCAGGGCTTCGGACTATGGCTACACCTTC

clone_size: NA
d_call: NA
j_call: TRBJ2-7
v_call: TRBV30
cdr3_aa: CAWREQPLGEQYF
cdr3_nt: TGTGCCTGGAGAGAGCAGCCGCTGGGGGAGCAGTACTTC

clone_size: NA
d_call: NA
j_call: TRBJ1-1
v_call: TRBV7-8
cdr3_aa: CCSSLIRGANTEAFF
cdr3_nt: TGTTGCAGCAGCTTGATTCGGGGCGCGAACACTGAAGCTTTCTTT

clone_size: NA
d_call: TRBD1
j_call: TRBJ1-4
v_call: TRBV5-1
cdr3_aa: CASNPGGGNEKLFF
cdr3_nt: TGCGCCAGCAACCCAGGGGGCGGTAATGAAAAACTGTTTTTT

clone_size: NA
d_call: NA
j_call: TRBJ2-7
v_call: TRBV3-1
cdr3_aa: CASSQEGSGNREQYF
cdr3_nt: TGTGCCAGCAGCCAAGAGGGGTCCGGGAACCGCGAGCAGTACTTC

clone_size: NA
d_call: TRBD2
j_call: TRBJ2-7
v_call: TRBV11-3
cdr3_aa: CASSLEGLAGHEQYF
cdr3_nt: TGTGCCAGCAGCTTAGAGGGACTAGCGGGTCACGAGCAGTACTTC

clone_size: once
d_call: NA
j_call: TRBJ2-3
v_call: TRBV7-9
cdr3_aa: CASMIGRNTDTQYF
cdr3_nt: TGTGCCAGCATGATAGGGCGGAACACAGATACGCAGTATTTT

clone_size: NA
d_call: TRBD2
j_call: TRBJ2-1
v_call: TRBV7-2
cdr3_aa: CASSLPPGGYNEQFF
cdr3_nt: TGTGCCAGCAGCTTACCCCCGGGAGGGTACAATGAGCAGTTCTTC

clone_size: NA
d_call: NA
j_call: TRBJ2-7
v_call: TRBV20-1
cdr3_aa: CSAGVPQYF
cdr3_nt: TGCAGTGCTGGGGTCCCCCAGTACTTC

clone_size: NA
d_call: NA
j_call: TRBJ1-1
v_call: TRBV11-2
cdr3_aa: CASSRSRGANTEAFF
cdr3_nt: TGTGCCAGCAGCCGAAGTAGGGGGGCGAACACTGAAGCTTTCTTT

clone_size: NA
d_call: NA
j_call: TRBJ2-5
v_call: TRBV27
cdr3_aa: CASSLRQAPKQETQYF
cdr3_nt: TGTGCCAGCAGTTTACGGCAGGCCCCGAAACAAGAGACCCAGTACTTC

clone_size: NA
d_call: TRBD2
j_call: TRBJ2-5
v_call: TRBV14
cdr3_aa: CASSQSGLAGPQETQYF
cdr3_nt: TGTGCCAGCAGCCAATCGGGACTAGCGGGACCACAAGAGACCCAGTACTTC

clone_size: NA
d_call: NA
j_call: TRBJ2-7
v_call: TRBV3-1
cdr3_aa: CASSQGVSRYEQYF
cdr3_nt: TGTGCCAGCAGCCAAGGGGTCAGCCGCTACGAGCAGTACTTC

clone_size: NA
d_call: NA
j_call: TRBJ2-5
v_call: TRBV28
cdr3_aa: CASSRPRSGGETQYF
cdr3_nt: TGTGCCAGCAGTCGCCCCCGATCGGGTGGTGAGACCCAGTACTTC

clone_size: NA
d_call: NA
j_call: TRBJ1-1
v_call: TRBV30
cdr3_aa: CAWSPPPTEAFF
cdr3_nt: TGTGCCTGGAGTCCACCCCCGACAGAAGCTTTCTTT

clone_size: NA
d_call: NA
j_call: TRBJ2-1
v_call: TRBV27
cdr3_aa: CASSLLAPEGHNEQFF
cdr3_nt: TGTGCCAGCAGTCTCTTAGCCCCCGAGGGGCACAATGAGCAGTTCTTC

clone_size: NA
d_call: NA
j_call: TRBJ2-5
v_call: TRBV6-2/TRBV6-3
cdr3_aa: CASSRRQQETQYF
cdr3_nt: TGTGCCAGCAGCCGAAGACAGCAAGAGACCCAGTACTTC

clone_size: NA
d_call: TRBD2
j_call: TRBJ2-1
v_call: TRBV11-2
cdr3_aa: CASSPTSGIIGEQFF
cdr3_nt: TGTGCCAGCAGCCCCACTAGCGGGATAATAGGAGAGCAGTTCTTC

clone_size: NA
d_call: NA
j_call: TRBJ1-1
v_call: TRBV19
cdr3_aa: CASSRGFMNTEAFF
cdr3_nt: TGTGCCAGTAGTCGAGGGTTTATGAACACTGAAGCTTTCTTT

clone_size: NA
d_call: NA
j_call: TRBJ2-3
v_call: TRBV30
cdr3_aa: CAWSVLLSTDTQYF
cdr3_nt: TGTGCCTGGAGTGTACTCTTGAGCACAGATACGCAGTATTTT

clone_size: NA
d_call: NA
j_call: TRBJ2-3
v_call: TRBV11-2
cdr3_aa: CASSLVVAGTDTQYF
cdr3_nt: TGTGCCAGCAGCTTAGTAGTCGCGGGCACAGATACGCAGTATTTT

clone_size: NA
d_call: TRBD1
j_call: TRBJ2-7
v_call: TRBV5-1
cdr3_aa: CASSWDRVPYEQYF
cdr3_nt: TGCGCCAGCAGCTGGGACAGGGTTCCCTACGAGCAGTACTTC

clone_size: many
d_call: NA
j_call: TRBJ1-1
v_call: TRBV6-5
cdr3_aa: CASSYRFWGPEAFF
cdr3_nt: TGTGCCAGCAGTTACCGATTTTGGGGGCCTGAAGCTTTCTTT

clone_size: few
d_call: TRBD2
j_call: TRBJ2-7
v_call: TRBV20-1
cdr3_aa: CSSEGGRGKNEQYF
cdr3_nt: TGCAGCTCCGAGGGCGGGAGGGGAAAAAACGAGCAGTACTTC

clone_size: few
d_call: TRBD1
j_call: TRBJ2-7
v_call: TRBV7-9
cdr3_aa: CASSPRGQGNEQYF
cdr3_nt: TGTGCCAGCAGCCCTCGCGGACAGGGTAACGAGCAGTACTTC

clone_size: few
d_call: NA
j_call: TRBJ2-4
v_call: TRBV5-4
cdr3_aa: CASSPGEVLAKNIQYF
cdr3_nt: TGTGCCAGCAGCCCCGGGGAGGTCTTAGCCAAAAACATTCAGTACTTC

clone_size: NA
d_call: NA
j_call: TRBJ2-7
v_call: TRBV10-3
cdr3_aa: CAINTESSYEQYF
cdr3_nt: TGTGCCATCAACACGGAGAGCTCCTACGAGCAGTACTTC

clone_size: NA
d_call: TRBD2
j_call: TRBJ2-7
v_call: TRBV6-2/TRBV6-3
cdr3_aa: CASSYPLAGVYEQYF
cdr3_nt: TGTGCCAGCAGTTACCCCCTAGCGGGGGTCTACGAGCAGTACTTC

clone_size: NA
d_call: NA
j_call: TRBJ2-6
v_call: TRBV12-3/TRBV12-4
cdr3_aa: CASSLVSTGRRRSFSGANVLTF
cdr3_nt: TGTGCCAGCAGTTTAGTGAGTACGGGTAGGCGTAGAAGCTTCTCTGGGGCCAACGTCCTGACTTTC

clone_size: NA
d_call: TRBD1
j_call: TRBJ2-5
v_call: TRBV19
cdr3_aa: CASSHRTGIQETQYF
cdr3_nt: TGTGCCAGTAGTCACAGGACAGGGATCCAAGAGACCCAGTACTTC

clone_size: NA
d_call: TRBD2
j_call: TRBJ2-1
v_call: TRBV19
cdr3_aa: CASRASSGRAVDNEQFF
cdr3_nt: TGTGCCAGTAGAGCTTCTAGCGGGAGGGCTGTCGACAATGAGCAGTTCTTC

clone_size: NA
d_call: TRBD1
j_call: TRBJ2-1
v_call: TRBV20-1
cdr3_aa: CSAYRQGSKPYNEQFF
cdr3_nt: TGCAGTGCTTACCGACAGGGCTCAAAACCTTACAATGAGCAGTTCTTC

clone_size: once
d_call: TRBD2
j_call: TRBJ2-7
v_call: TRBV9
cdr3_aa: CASSVGSGRSTLGEQYF
cdr3_nt: TGTGCCAGCAGCGTAGGTAGCGGGAGGTCGACGCTGGGGGAGCAGTACTTC

clone_size: NA
d_call: NA
j_call: TRBJ2-4
v_call: TRBV4-3
cdr3_aa: CASSQEAPGAAKNIQYF
cdr3_nt: TGCGCCAGCAGCCAAGAGGCTCCCGGGGCCGCCAAAAACATTCAGTACTTC

clone_size: NA
d_call: NA
j_call: TRBJ1-5
v_call: TRBV5-6
cdr3_aa: CASSRHPGANQPQHF
cdr3_nt: TGTGCCAGCAGCCGCCATCCGGGAGCAAATCAGCCCCAGCATTTT